The rows below give T cell receptor beta chains drawn from one sample of a study of shared clonotypes between healthy human individuals. Here immunoSEQ multiplex PCR was the method, and the copy in TCRdb shows in-frame clones only, minus some. The sample shows more than 550,000 clones, roughly 87% of them seen only once. The sequenced material came from memory CD8+ T cells from PBMCs. The receptors were sampled from a man between 18 and 35 years old in good health. Some clones in this sample may be carry-over from other donors' samples. Both conserved end residues are part of each CDR3. The D gene is left open where the match is weak. Part of the rows lack a size; the others show once, few, many or a class for expanded clones.

CDR3 protein	CDR3 DNA	clone size	D gene	V gene	J gene
CASSSLSDTQYF	TGTGCCAGCAGCTCTTTGTCGGATACGCAGTATTTT	-	-	TRBV7-9	TRBJ2-3
CSAYLYNEQFF	TGCAGCGCCTATCTCTACAATGAGCAGTTCTTC	-	-	TRBV29-1	TRBJ2-1
CASSIDHGWGQGSAEQFF	TGTGCCAGTAGTATAGATCACGGGTGGGGACAGGGTTCTGCTGAGCAGTTCTTC	-	TRBD1	TRBV19	TRBJ2-1
CASSPSDGTYEQYF	TGCGCCAGCAGCCCCTCGGACGGCACCTACGAGCAGTACTTC	many	-	TRBV4-3	TRBJ2-7
CATSNRGFGYGYTF	TGTGCCACCAGTAACAGGGGGTTCGGCTATGGCTACACCTTC	-	TRBD1	TRBV15	TRBJ1-2
CASSYSGQLEEAFF	TGTGCCAGCAGTTACTCGGGACAGTTGGAGGAAGCTTTCTTT	-	TRBD1	TRBV6-6	TRBJ1-1
CASSLKGAWDGYTF	TGTGCCAGCAGTCTCAAGGGGGCTTGGGATGGCTACACCTTC	-	TRBD1	TRBV27	TRBJ1-2
CASSGTSARDTQYF	TGTGCCAGCAGCGGGACTAGCGCGAGAGATACGCAGTATTTT	once	TRBD2	TRBV7-9	TRBJ2-3
CASSSLRQGASGAFF	TGTGCCAGCAGCTCCCTTAGACAGGGGGCCTCGGGAGCTTTCTTT	-	TRBD1	TRBV11-2	TRBJ1-1
CASSLTGKGNEAFF	TGTGCCAGCAGCTTAACAGGCAAGGGAAACGAAGCTTTCTTT	-	-	TRBV11-2	TRBJ1-1
CASSFGLAGGSGYEQYF	TGTGCCAGCAGCTTCGGACTAGCGGGAGGATCGGGCTACGAGCAGTACTTC	-	TRBD2	TRBV7-8	TRBJ2-7
CASDKLAGDGELFF	TGTGCCAGTGACAAGTTAGCGGGGGACGGGGAGCTGTTTTTT	-	TRBD2	TRBV19	TRBJ2-2
CASSPGTSGRTDTQYF	TGTGCCAGCAGCCCCGGGACTAGCGGACGCACAGATACGCAGTATTTT	-	TRBD2	TRBV7-9	TRBJ2-3
CASSLRTGTENTEAFF	TGTGCCAGCAGCTTACGGACAGGGACCGAGAACACTGAAGCTTTCTTT	few	TRBD1	TRBV7-9	TRBJ1-1
CASSETGANYEQYF	TGTGCCAGCAGTGAAACGGGGGCAAACTACGAGCAGTACTTC	-	-	TRBV2	TRBJ2-7
CASSVSRSYNEQFF	TGTGCCAGCAGCGTGAGCCGCTCCTACAATGAGCAGTTCTTC	-	-	TRBV6-4	TRBJ2-1
CASRNPGTGYGYTF	TGTGCCAGCAGAAATCCCGGGACAGGTTATGGCTACACCTTC	-	TRBD1	TRBV28	TRBJ1-2